The entry below describes one T cell receptor beta chain. As handled by the study authors: Nucleated cell number was recorded as an estimate derived from reference gene primer amplification. Only in-frame clones appear in the TCRdb table, and some are missing; sequencing was by immunoSEQ multiplex PCR. The D gene and trimming were derived from the DNA, and the V and J assignments and clone size from that table. The profile shows around 78,000 clones, just over 85% of them singletons. V was pared by 0 bases and J by 8 bases, with 8 bases between. This CDR3 contains 13 residues. Germline assignment: CDR1 GTSNPN and CDR2 SVGIG (reference sequence). The data originate from a study of blood T cell repertoires in COVID-19. Overall study: Researchers got acute and convalescent COVID-19 samples from the United States, Italy and Spain. The analysed material was cDNA or gDNA that came from T cells, B-cell-depleted T cells, or PBMCs.

The TCR sequence derives from a man in his 70s with active or convalescent COVID-19. The genes are TRBV30 and TRBJ1-6; the D is unclear. Sequences were obtained from peripheral blood. The CDR3 coding sequence is TGTGCCTGGAGTGTACAGAGGGATTCACCCCTCCACTTT. Its protein is CAWSVQRDSPLHF.